There are a few counts of the clone carrying this TCR beta chain. The antigen is not known. This entry is derived from a study of beta chain features in type 1 diabetes. General observations from the study: Patients with Type 1 diabetes showed moderately but significantly shorter TCRB CDR3s in all four CD4+ subsets.

Of the isolated RNA, all was reverse transcribed, and so the sequenced material was expressed TCRB transcripts. Using immunoSEQ multiplex PCR, the repertoire was profiled, and TCRdb retains in-frame clones only, with some absent. The repertoire consists of approximately 600,000 clones, with roughly 12% occurring once and the leading ten covering more than 0.095%. There was one heparinised blood draw per donor, averaging about 110 mL. Markers CD45RO/CCR7/CD25/CD127/CD95/CD27 served to sort CD4+ naive, central memory, regulatory and stem cell-like memory cells. This CDR3 has 14 amino acids. The V gene lost 0 bases and the J gene lost 2 bases, with 6 bases spanning the gap. Looked up from germline, CDR1 is SGDLS and CDR2 is YYNGEE.

The V and J genes are TRBV9 and TRBJ1-3; D is unclear. The sample taken for sequencing was naive CD4+ T cells from blood. This TCR was recovered from a man aged 25-45 years with type 1 diabetes. The DNA for the CDR3 is TGTGCCAGCAGCGTAGATTTGGCTGGAAACACCATATATTTT. Translating it yields CASSVDLAGNTIYF.